This T cell receptor beta chain is from a study of a mutant IDH1 vaccine in newly diagnosed glioma. Study-wide context: Therapy received beforehand was radiotherapy, temozolomide, or both, with most patients given both. Study-level results: Apparently, pseudoprogression bore no relation to changes among the top peripheral T cell clonotypes.

Sequencing used immunoSEQ multiplex PCR; TCRdb keeps in-frame clones, though not all of them. The data hold 85,000 to 100,000 clones, with approximately 90% observed a single time. Time point defined: baseline, week 1 (first vaccination visit). Treatment described: pre-vaccination baseline after standard-of-care therapy. Germline CDR1 is LGHNA and CDR2 is YNFKEQ. V was clipped by 5 bases and J by 4 bases; unmatched bases: 4. CDR3 length equals 15 residues. To note about this clone: As yet, its antigen is unknown.

Specimen: PBMCs, collected from a glioma patient treated with radiotherapy, temozolomide or both. The V call is TRBV4-2, the J call TRBJ2-7; 14 bases are a match to TRBD2. The origin of this receptor is a woman aged 50 to 60 with glioma. CDR3 DNA sequence: TGTGCCAGCAGCTTAGGGACTAGCGGGAGTTACGAGCAGTACTTC. Translation: CASSLGTSGSYEQYF.